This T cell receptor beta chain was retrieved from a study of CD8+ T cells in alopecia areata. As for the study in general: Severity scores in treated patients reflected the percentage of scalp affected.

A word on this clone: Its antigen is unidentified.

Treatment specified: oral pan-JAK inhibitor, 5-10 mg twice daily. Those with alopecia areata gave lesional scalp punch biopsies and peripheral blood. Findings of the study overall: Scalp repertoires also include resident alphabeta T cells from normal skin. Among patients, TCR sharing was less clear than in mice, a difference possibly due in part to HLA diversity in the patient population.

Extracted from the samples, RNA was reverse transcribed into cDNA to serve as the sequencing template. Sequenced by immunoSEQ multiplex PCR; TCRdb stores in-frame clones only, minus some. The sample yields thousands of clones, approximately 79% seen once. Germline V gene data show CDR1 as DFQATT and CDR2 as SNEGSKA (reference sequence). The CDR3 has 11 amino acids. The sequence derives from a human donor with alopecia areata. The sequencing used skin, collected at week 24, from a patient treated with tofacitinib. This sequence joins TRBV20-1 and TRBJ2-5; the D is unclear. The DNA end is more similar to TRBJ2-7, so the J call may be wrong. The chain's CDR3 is CSAGSGYEQYF. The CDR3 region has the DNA TGCAGTGCCGGTTCAGGCTACGAGCAGTACTTC.